This paragraph covers one T cell receptor (beta chain) sequence. Its antigen is not known. This record belongs to a study of T cell repertoires in cytomegalovirus infection. Study results and caveats: The ex vivo response was dominated by HLA-C-restricted CMV-specific TCR beta clonotypes.

TCRdb passed the reads through MiXCR, listing each CDR3 protein once. The table has roughly 730,000 distinct CDR3 sequences, 33% seen once. The CDR3 totals 14 residues. From germline, CDR1 is MGHRA and CDR2 YSYEKL. Trimming pared 3 bases from V and 3 bases from J, leaving 9 bases between. The TCR comes from a human donor in good health (CMV status not recorded). Some clones in this sample may be carry-over from other donors' samples. This specimen consisted of cultured PBMCs, obtained from culture after CMV antigen stimulation. The chain recombines TRBV4-1 with TRBJ1-5; no reliable D call. The CDR3 loop is CASSQGAYNQPQHF. The CDR3 DNA reads as TGCGCCAGCAGCCAGGGAGCATACAATCAGCCCCAGCATTTT.